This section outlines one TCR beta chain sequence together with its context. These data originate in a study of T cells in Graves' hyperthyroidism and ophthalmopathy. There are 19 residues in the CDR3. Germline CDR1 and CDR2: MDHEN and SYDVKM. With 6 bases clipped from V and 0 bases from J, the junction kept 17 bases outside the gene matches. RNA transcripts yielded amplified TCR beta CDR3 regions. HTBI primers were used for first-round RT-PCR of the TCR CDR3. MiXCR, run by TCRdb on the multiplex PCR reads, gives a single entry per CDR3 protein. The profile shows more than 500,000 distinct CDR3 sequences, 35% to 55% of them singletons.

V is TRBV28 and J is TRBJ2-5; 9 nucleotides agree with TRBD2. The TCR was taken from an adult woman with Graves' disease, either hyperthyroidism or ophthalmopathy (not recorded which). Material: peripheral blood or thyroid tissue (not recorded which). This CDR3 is CASRTLPYTSGRYQETQYF. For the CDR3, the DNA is TGTGCCAGCAGAACCTTACCCTATACTAGCGGGCGGTACCAAGAGACCCAGTACTTC.